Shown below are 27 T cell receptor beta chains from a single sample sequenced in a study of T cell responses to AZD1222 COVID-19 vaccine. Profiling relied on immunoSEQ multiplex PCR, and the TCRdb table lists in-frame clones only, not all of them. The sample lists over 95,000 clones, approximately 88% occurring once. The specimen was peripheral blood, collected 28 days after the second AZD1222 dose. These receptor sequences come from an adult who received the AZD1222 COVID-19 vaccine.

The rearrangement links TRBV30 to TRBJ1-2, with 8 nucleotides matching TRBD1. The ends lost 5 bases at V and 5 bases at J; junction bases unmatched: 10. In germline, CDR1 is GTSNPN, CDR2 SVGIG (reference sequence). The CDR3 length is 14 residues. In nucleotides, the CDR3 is TGTGCCTGGTTAGGACAGGGACCCATTTATGGCTACACCTTC. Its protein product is CAWLGQGPIYGYTF.

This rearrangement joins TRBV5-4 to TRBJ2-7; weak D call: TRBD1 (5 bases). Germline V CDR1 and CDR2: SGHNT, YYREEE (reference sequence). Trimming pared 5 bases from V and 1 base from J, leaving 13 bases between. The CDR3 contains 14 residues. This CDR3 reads CASSLGQGSYEQYF. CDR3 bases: TGTGCCAGCAGTCTGGGGCAGGGATCCTACGAGCAGTACTTC.

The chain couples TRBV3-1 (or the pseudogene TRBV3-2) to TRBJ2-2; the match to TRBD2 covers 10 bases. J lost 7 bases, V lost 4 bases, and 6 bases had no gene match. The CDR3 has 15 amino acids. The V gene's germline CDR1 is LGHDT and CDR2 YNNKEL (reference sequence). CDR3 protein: CASSRAGGPGGELFF. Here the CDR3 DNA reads TGTGCCAGCAGCCGAGCGGGAGGGCCCGGCGGGGAGCTGTTTTTT.

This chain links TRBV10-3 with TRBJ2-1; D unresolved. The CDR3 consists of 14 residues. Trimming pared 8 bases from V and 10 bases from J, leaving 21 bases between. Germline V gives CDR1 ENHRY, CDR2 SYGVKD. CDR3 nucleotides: TGTGCCATCGGTTCTCCCGAGTCGGGCCTCGAGCAGTTCTTC. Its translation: CAIGSPESGLEQFF.

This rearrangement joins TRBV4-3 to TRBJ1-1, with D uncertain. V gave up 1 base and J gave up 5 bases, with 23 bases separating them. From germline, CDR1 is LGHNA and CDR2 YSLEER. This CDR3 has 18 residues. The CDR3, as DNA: TGCGCCAGCAGCCAAGCCATCCTTATAGACCGGGTAATAACTGAAGCTTTCTTT. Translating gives CASSQAILIDRVITEAFF.

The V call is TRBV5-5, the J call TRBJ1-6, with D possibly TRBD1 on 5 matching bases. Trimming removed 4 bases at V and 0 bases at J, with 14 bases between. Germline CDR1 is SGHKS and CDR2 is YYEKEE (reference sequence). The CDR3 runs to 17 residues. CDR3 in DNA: TGTGCCAGCAGCGCCACAGGAGTGGGCTCCTATAATTCACCCCTCCACTTT. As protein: CASSATGVGSYNSPLHF. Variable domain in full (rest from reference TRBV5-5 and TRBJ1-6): DAGVTQSPTHLIKTRGQQVTLRCSPISGHKSVSWYQQVLGQGPQFIFQYYEKEERGRGNFPDRFSARQFPNYSSELNVNALLLGDSALYLCASSATGVGSYNSPLHFGNGTRLTVT.

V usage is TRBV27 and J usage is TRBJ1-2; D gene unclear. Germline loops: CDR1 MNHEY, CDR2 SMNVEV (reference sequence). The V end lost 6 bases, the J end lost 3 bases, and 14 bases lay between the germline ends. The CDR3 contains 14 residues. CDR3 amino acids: CASRGGIPDYGYTF. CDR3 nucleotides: TGTGCCAGCAGAGGCGGCATACCAGACTATGGCTACACCTTC.

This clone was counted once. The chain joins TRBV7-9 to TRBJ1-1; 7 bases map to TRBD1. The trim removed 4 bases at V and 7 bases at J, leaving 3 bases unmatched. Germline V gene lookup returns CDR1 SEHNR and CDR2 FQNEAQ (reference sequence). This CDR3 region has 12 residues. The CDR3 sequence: CASSSQGGEAFF. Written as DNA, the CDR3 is TGTGCCAGCAGCTCCCAGGGGGGTGAAGCTTTCTTT.

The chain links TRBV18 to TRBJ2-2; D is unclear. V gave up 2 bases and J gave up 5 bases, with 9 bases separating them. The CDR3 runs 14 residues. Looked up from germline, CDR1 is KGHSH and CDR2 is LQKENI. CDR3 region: CASSPIRSTGELFF. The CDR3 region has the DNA TGTGCCAGCTCACCAATTCGGTCGACCGGGGAGCTGTTTTTT.

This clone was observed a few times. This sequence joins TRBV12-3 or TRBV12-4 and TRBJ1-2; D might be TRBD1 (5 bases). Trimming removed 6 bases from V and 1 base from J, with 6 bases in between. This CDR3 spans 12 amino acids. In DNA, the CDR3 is TGTGCCAGCAGCGACAGTAACTATGGCTACACCTTC. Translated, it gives CASSDSNYGYTF.

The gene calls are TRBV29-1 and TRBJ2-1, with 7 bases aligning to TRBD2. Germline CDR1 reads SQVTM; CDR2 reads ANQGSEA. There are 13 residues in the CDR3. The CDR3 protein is CRATGRIYNEQFF. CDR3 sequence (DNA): TGCAGGGCGACCGGGAGGATCTACAATGAGCAGTTCTTC.

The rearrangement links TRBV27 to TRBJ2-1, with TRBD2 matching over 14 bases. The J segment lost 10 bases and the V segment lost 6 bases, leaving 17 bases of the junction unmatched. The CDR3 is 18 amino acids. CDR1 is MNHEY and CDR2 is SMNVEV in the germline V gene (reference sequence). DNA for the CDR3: TGTGCCAGCAGCCCGTGGGGACTAGCGGGAGTGGGGGGCTGGGAGCAGTTCTTC. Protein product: CASSPWGLAGVGGWEQFF.

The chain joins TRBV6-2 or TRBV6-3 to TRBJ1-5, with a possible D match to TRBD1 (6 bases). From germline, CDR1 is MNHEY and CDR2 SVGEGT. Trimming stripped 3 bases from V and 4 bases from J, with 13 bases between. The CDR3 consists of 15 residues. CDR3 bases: TGTGCCAGCAGTTATAGGGGGAAGGGAAATCAGCCCCAGCATTTT. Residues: CASSYRGKGNQPQHF.

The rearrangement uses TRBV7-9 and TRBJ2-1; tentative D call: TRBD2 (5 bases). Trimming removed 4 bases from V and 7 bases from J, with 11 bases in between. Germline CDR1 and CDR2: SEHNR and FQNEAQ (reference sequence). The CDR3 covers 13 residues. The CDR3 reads CASSSLALNEQFF. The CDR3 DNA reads TGTGCCAGCAGCTCGCTAGCTTTAAATGAGCAGTTCTTC.

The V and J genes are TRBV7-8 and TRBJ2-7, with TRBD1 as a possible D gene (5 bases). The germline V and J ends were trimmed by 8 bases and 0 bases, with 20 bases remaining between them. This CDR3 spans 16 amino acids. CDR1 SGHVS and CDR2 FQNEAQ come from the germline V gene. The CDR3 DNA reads TGTGCCAGCCGTAGCAACAGGCTCCTGAGCTCCTACGAGCAGTACTTC. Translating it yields CASRSNRLLSSYEQYF.

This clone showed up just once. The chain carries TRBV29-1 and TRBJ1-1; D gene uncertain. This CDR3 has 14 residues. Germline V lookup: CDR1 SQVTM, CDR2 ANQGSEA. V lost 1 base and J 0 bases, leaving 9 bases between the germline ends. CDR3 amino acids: CSVEGVRVNTEAFF. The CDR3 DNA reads TGCAGCGTTGAAGGGGTCCGGGTGAACACTGAAGCTTTCTTT.

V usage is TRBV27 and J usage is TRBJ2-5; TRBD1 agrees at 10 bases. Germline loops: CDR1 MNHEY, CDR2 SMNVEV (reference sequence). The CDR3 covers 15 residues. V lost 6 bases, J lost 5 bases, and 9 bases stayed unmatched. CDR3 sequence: CASSQGDRGSETQYF. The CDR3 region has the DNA TGTGCCAGCAGCCAAGGGGACAGGGGATCGGAGACCCAGTACTTC.

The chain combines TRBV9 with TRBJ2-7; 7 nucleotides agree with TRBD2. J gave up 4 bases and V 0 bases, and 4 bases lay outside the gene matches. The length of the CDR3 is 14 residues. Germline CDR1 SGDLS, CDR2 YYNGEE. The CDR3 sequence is CASSVGAGDYEQYF. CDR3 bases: TGTGCCAGCAGCGTAGGTGCGGGGGATTACGAGCAGTACTTC.

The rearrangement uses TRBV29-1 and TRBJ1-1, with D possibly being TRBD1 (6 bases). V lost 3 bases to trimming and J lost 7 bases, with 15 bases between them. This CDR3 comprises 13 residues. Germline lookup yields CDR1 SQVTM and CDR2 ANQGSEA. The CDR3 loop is CSVDVRTEIEAFF. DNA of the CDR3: TGCAGCGTTGATGTGCGGACAGAAATTGAAGCTTTCTTT.

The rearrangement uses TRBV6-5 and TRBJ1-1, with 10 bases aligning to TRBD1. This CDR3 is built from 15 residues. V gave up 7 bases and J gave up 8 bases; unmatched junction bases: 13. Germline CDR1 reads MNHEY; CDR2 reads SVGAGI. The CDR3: CASKPPPGQGSEAFF. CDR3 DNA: TGTGCCAGCAAACCCCCCCCGGGACAGGGGTCGGAAGCTTTCTTT.

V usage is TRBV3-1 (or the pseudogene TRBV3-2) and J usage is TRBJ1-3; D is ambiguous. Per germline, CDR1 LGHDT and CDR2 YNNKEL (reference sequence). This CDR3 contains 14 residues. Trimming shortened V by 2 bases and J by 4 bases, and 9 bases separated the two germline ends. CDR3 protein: CASSQTFGGNTIYF. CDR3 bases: TGTGCCAGCAGCCAAACTTTTGGAGGAAACACCATATATTTT.

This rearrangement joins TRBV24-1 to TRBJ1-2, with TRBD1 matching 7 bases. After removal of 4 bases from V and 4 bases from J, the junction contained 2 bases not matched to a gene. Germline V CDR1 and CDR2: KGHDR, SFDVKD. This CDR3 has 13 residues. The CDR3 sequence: CATSEAGGYGYTF. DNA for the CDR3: TGTGCCACCAGTGAAGCAGGGGGCTATGGCTACACCTTC.

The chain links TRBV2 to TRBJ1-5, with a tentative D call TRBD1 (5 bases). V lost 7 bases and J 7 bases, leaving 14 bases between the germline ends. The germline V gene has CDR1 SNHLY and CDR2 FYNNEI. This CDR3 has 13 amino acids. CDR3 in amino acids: CASMGGPIQPQHF. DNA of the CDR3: TGTGCCAGCATGGGGGGTCCCATCCAGCCCCAGCATTTT.

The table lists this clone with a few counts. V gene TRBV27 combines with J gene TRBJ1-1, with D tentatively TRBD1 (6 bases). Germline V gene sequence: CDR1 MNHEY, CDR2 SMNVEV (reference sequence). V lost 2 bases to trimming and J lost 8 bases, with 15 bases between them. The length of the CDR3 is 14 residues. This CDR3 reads CASSLDRRFPEAFF. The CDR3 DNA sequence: TGTGCCAGCAGTTTAGACAGGAGATTTCCCGAAGCTTTCTTT.

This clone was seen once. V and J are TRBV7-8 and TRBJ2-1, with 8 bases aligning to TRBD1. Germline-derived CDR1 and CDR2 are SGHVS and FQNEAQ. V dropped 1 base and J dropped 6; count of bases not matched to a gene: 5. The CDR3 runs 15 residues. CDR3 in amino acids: CASSLGAGGVNEQFF. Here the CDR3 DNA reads TGTGCCAGCAGCTTAGGGGCAGGGGGCGTCAATGAGCAGTTCTTC.

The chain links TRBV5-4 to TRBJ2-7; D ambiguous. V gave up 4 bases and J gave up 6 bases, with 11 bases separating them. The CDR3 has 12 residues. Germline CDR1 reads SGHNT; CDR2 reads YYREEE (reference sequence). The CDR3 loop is CASSTPGSEQYF. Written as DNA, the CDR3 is TGTGCCAGCAGCACGCCGGGTAGCGAGCAGTACTTC.

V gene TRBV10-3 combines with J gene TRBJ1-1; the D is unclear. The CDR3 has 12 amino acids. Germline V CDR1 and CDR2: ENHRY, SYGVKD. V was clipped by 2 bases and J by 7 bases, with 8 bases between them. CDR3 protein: CAISEGGFEAFF. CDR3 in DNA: TGTGCCATCAGTGAGGGTGGGTTTGAAGCTTTCTTT.